A single sample gave rise to the 27 T cell receptor beta chains below, sequenced in a study of cytomegalovirus exposure and HLA in healthy donors. Both 60 Vbeta primers and 13 Jbeta primers went into the PCR. Using immunoSEQ multiplex PCR, the repertoire was profiled, and TCRdb retains in-frame clones only, with some absent. The table lists under 200,000 clones, approximately 72% of them singletons. The source material was PBMCs. Source of these receptors: a female donor in good health and CMV-seronegative.

The chain employs TRBV4-3 and TRBJ2-1, with 8 bases matching TRBD2. The CDR3 sequence is 18 residues long. Trimming cost V 0 bases and J 3 bases; bases outside gene matches: 10. Germline-derived CDR1 and CDR2 are LGHNA and YSLEER. Written as DNA, the CDR3 is TGCGCCAGCAGCCAAGACGTTCTCTCGGGGGGGTTCTACAATGAGCAGTTCTTC. Translated, it gives CASSQDVLSGGFYNEQFF.

The chain is built from TRBV30 and TRBJ2-7; D ambiguous. The ends were cut back, 0 bases at V and 4 bases at J, with 7 bases in the middle. This CDR3 comprises 12 residues. The germline CDR1 and CDR2 sequences are GTSNPN and SVGIG (reference sequence). The CDR3 reads CAWSVAGYEQYF. CDR3 DNA: TGTGCCTGGAGTGTTGCCGGGTACGAGCAGTACTTC. Full variable domain (remainder filled in from reference TRBV30 and TRBJ2-7): SQTIHQWPATLVQPVGSPLSLECTVEGTSNPNLYWYRQAAGRGLQLLFYSVGIGQISSEVPQNLSASRPQDRQFILSSKKLLLSDSGFYLCAWSVAGYEQYFGPGTRLTVT.

J is TRBJ1-2 and V is TRBV18; TRBD1 agrees at 9 bases. This CDR3 is built from 13 residues. Germline V gene lookup returns CDR1 KGHSH and CDR2 LQKENI. J was trimmed by 8 bases and V by 4 bases; bases with no gene match: 5. The CDR3 loop is CASSLDRGSGYTF. Written as DNA, the CDR3 is TGTGCCAGCTCACTTGACAGGGGGAGCGGCTACACCTTC. The entire variable domain, with the rest obtained from reference TRBV18 and TRBJ1-2, is as follows: NAGVMQNPRHLVRRRGQEARLRCSPMKGHSHVYWYRQLPEEGLKFMVYLQKENIIDESGMPKERFSAEFPKEGPSILRIQQVVRGDSAAYFCASSLDRGSGYTFGSGTRLTVV.

This sequence joins TRBV19 and TRBJ1-1; D call uncertain. CDR1 is LNHDA and CDR2 is SQIVND in the germline V gene (reference sequence). The CDR3 runs 15 residues. Between the trimmed V and J ends, which lost 4 bases and 0 bases, there was a span of 12 bases. The CDR3 reads CASSTSRNMNTEAFF. In nucleotides, the CDR3 is TGTGCCAGTAGTACGTCCAGGAACATGAACACTGAAGCTTTCTTT.

The chain recombines TRBV7-6 with TRBJ2-5; TRBD1 matches 7 bases. The CDR3 is 16 amino acids. V trimming: 5 bases; J trimming: 5 bases; junction bases outside the gene matches: 14. CDR1 and CDR2 from the germline V gene are SGHVS and FNYEAQ. The CDR3, as DNA: TGTGCCAGCAGCCCCGAGGGACAGAAAAATTGGGAGACCCAGTACTTC. Translated, it gives CASSPEGQKNWETQYF.

The chain is built from TRBV5-5 and TRBJ2-3; 13 bases are shared with TRBD2. The CDR3 is made up of 15 amino acids. CDR1 is SGHKS and CDR2 is YYEKEE in the germline V gene (reference sequence). With V trimmed by 8 bases and J by 4 bases, 7 bases remained unmatched. CDR3 amino acids: CASRAGLAGPDTQYF. The CDR3 region has the DNA TGTGCCAGTCGGGCGGGACTAGCGGGACCAGATACGCAGTATTTT.

The chain couples TRBV4-2 to TRBJ2-1, with 7 bases fitting TRBD1. Trimming removed 1 base from V and 6 bases from J; junction bases left unmatched: 6. Germline V CDR1 and CDR2: LGHNA, YNFKEQ. The CDR3 has 15 amino acids. This CDR3 reads CASSQGRGNSNEQFF. CDR3 in DNA: TGTGCCAGCAGCCAAGGCAGGGGGAACTCCAATGAGCAGTTCTTC.

The J gene is TRBJ1-1, the V gene TRBV18; TRBD1 aligns across 7 bases. The germline gives CDR1 KGHSH, CDR2 LQKENI. The CDR3 consists of 14 residues. V dropped 2 bases and J dropped 6; count of bases not matched to a gene: 6. CDR3 sequence (DNA): TGTGCCAGCTCACCAGGAGGGGGCTATCCTGAAGCTTTCTTT. Translated, it gives CASSPGGGYPEAFF.

This chain uses TRBV4-2 with TRBJ2-1; 9 bases fit TRBD1. The CDR3 has 15 residues. Germline CDR1 reads LGHNA; CDR2 reads YNFKEQ. J gave up 1 base and V 4 bases, and 2 bases lay outside the gene matches. As DNA, the CDR3 is TGTGCCAGCAGCCCGGGACAGGGTTCCTACAATGAGCAGTTCTTC. Its translation is CASSPGQGSYNEQFF.

The chain uses TRBV14 and TRBJ2-7; TRBD1 matches 7 bases. V shed 3 bases and J 1 base; nucleotides not matched to a gene: 6. The CDR3 totals 15 residues. Germline CDR1 SGHDN, CDR2 FVKESK. The CDR3 region is CASSQWTGPSYEQYF. For the CDR3, the DNA is TGTGCCAGCAGCCAGTGGACAGGACCGTCCTACGAGCAGTACTTC.

The CDR3 sequence: CASSPGTGPDTQYF. The DNA for the CDR3 is TGCGCCAGCAGCCCCGGGACAGGGCCAGATACGCAGTATTTT. This chain joins TRBV4-3 and TRBJ2-3, with TRBD1 matching 9 bases. With 4 bases clipped from V and 4 bases from J, the junction kept 3 bases outside the gene matches. Germline V gene sequence: CDR1 LGHNA, CDR2 YSLEER. The CDR3 is 14 amino acids.

This clone was detected a few times. This chain connects TRBV15 to TRBJ2-3; TRBD2 aligns across 9 bases. Per germline, CDR1 LNHNV and CDR2 YYDKDF (reference sequence). CDR3 length equals 16 residues. V shed 0 bases, J shed 6 bases, and the junction held 7 bases outside the gene matches. The CDR3 loop reads CATSRESLAGLDTQYF. The CDR3 DNA reads TGTGCCACCAGCAGAGAGTCGCTAGCGGGATTGGATACGCAGTATTTT.

The chain joins TRBV27 to TRBJ1-2; no definite D call. Germline V gene lookup returns CDR1 MNHEY and CDR2 SMNVEV (reference sequence). The V end was cut by 2 bases, the J end by 8 bases, with 12 bases between. The CDR3 covers 13 residues. The CDR3 DNA sequence: TGTGCCAGCAGTTTAGGGCCTTCTATGGGCTACACCTTC. Its translation is CASSLGPSMGYTF.

This rearrangement joins TRBV28 to TRBJ1-4; 7 positions agree with TRBD1. The V gene's germline CDR1 is MDHEN and CDR2 SYDVKM. Unmatched junction bases numbered 4, after V lost 3 bases and J lost 0 bases. This CDR3 region has 16 residues. CDR3 sequence: CASSFPGTATNEKLFF. CDR3 coding DNA: TGTGCCAGCAGTTTCCCCGGGACAGCAACTAATGAAAAACTGTTTTTT.

The CDR3 sequence: CASSQDSYEQYF. In DNA, the CDR3 is TGTGCCAGCAGCCAGGATTCCTACGAGCAGTACTTC. The J gene is TRBJ2-7, the V gene TRBV2; D remains unclear. The V gene's germline CDR1 is SNHLY and CDR2 FYNNEI. The CDR3 loop spans 12 amino acids. V was cut by 6 bases and J by 1 base, with 7 bases left in between.

This clone came up a few times. The chain uses TRBV6-5 and TRBJ1-1; possible D gene TRBD1, 5 bases. There are 12 residues in the CDR3. The V end was cut by 6 bases, the J end by 7 bases, with 12 bases between. CDR1 and CDR2 from the germline V gene are MNHEY and SVGAGI. The CDR3 DNA follows: TGTGCCAGCAGCCTCCAGGGCGATGAAGCTTTCTTT. It yields the protein CASSLQGDEAFF.

The chain joins TRBV5-1 to TRBJ2-6, with a weak D call TRBD1 (5 bases). This CDR3 spans 16 amino acids. The germline V and J ends were trimmed by 4 bases and 4 bases, with 15 bases remaining between them. CDR1 SGHRS and CDR2 YFSETQ come from the germline V gene. CDR3 in DNA: TGCGCCAGCAGCGGAACGACAGTGGCGGGGGCCAACGTCCTGACTTTC. This translates into CASSGTTVAGANVLTF.

The rearrangement links TRBV4-3 to TRBJ2-2, with 8 bases fitting TRBD2. Germline V gene sequence: CDR1 LGHNA, CDR2 YSLEER. V shed 1 base and J 4 bases; nucleotides not matched to a gene: 8. The CDR3 length is 17 residues. The CDR3 DNA follows: TGCGCCAGCAGCCAAGTCCCTTTGGGGACTAGCACCGGGGAGCTGTTTTTT. This gives the protein CASSQVPLGTSTGELFF.

This chain links TRBV7-2 with TRBJ1-2; 8 bases line up with TRBD1. The CDR3 spans 17 residues. The junction had 18 bases not matched to a gene; V was cut back by 5 bases and J by 7 bases. From germline, CDR1 is SGHTA and CDR2 FQGNSA. Here the CDR3 DNA reads TGTGCCAGCAGCCCCAGGGGGCCAGGGTTGGAAGTGGTTGGCTACACCTTC. It yields the protein CASSPRGPGLEVVGYTF.

The chain recombines TRBV6-5 with TRBJ2-7; 7 positions match TRBD1. The CDR3 contains 14 residues. Germline assignment: CDR1 MNHEY and CDR2 SVGAGI. The V and J ends lost 8 bases and 3 bases, in that order; junction bases with no gene match: 10. In DNA, the CDR3 is TGTGCCAGCCGAACCCAGACAGGGTACTACGAGCAGTACTTC. Translation: CASRTQTGYYEQYF.

This chain connects TRBV7-6 to TRBJ1-5; unclear D gene. CDR3 length equals 17 residues. CDR1 is SGHVS, CDR2 FNYEAQ, per germline. Trimming removed 4 bases at V and 2 bases at J, with 18 bases between. The CDR3 sequence is CASSSLPSMGGNQPQHF. The DNA of the CDR3 is TGTGCCAGCAGCTCCCTTCCCAGTATGGGCGGCAATCAGCCCCAGCATTTT.

V usage is TRBV6-4 and J usage is TRBJ2-7; 8 bases are a match to TRBD1. V shed 6 bases, J shed 0 bases, and the junction held 1 base outside the gene matches. In germline, CDR1 is MRHNA, CDR2 SNTAGT. The CDR3 runs 13 residues. The CDR3 here is CASRQGGSYEQYF. Written as DNA, the CDR3 is TGTGCCAGCAGACAGGGGGGCTCCTACGAGCAGTACTTC.

The chain couples TRBV9 to TRBJ1-2; TRBD1 matches at 9 bases. CDR1 is SGDLS, CDR2 YYNGEE, per germline. The CDR3 sequence is 15 residues long. The V gene end was trimmed by 0 bases and the J gene end by 9 bases; junction bases not matched to a gene: 9. The CDR3 here is CASSVGPPGQGCYTF. The CDR3 nucleotides are TGTGCCAGCAGCGTAGGACCCCCGGGACAGGGATGCTACACCTTC. Full variable domain (remainder filled in from reference TRBV9 and TRBJ1-2): DSGVTQTPKHLITATGQRVTLRCSPRSGDLSVYWYQQSLDQGLQFLIQYYNGEERAKGNILERFSAQQFPDLHSELNLSSLELGDSALYFCASSVGPPGQGCYTFGSGTRLTVV.

The chain uses TRBV11-3 and TRBJ2-3; TRBD2 aligns across 12 bases. The germline V gene encodes CDR1 SGHNT and CDR2 YENEEA. J was trimmed by 2 bases and V by 5 bases; bases with no gene match: 14. The length of the CDR3 is 19 residues. CDR3 sequence reads: CASSHARRTSGGFTDTQYF. The CDR3 DNA is TGTGCCAGCAGCCACGCCCGGCGTACTAGCGGGGGGTTCACAGATACGCAGTATTTT.

The chain carries TRBV9 and TRBJ2-7; 9 bases fit TRBD1. With 0 bases clipped from V and 4 bases from J, the junction kept 5 bases outside the gene matches. The CDR3 covers 15 residues. The germline CDR1 and CDR2 sequences are SGDLS and YYNGEE. Here the CDR3 reads CASSVAPGQGYEQYF. In nucleotides, the CDR3 is TGTGCCAGCAGCGTAGCCCCTGGACAGGGGTACGAGCAGTACTTC. Full variable domain (remainder filled in from reference TRBV9 and TRBJ2-7): DSGVTQTPKHLITATGQRVTLRCSPRSGDLSVYWYQQSLDQGLQFLIQYYNGEERAKGNILERFSAQQFPDLHSELNLSSLELGDSALYFCASSVAPGQGYEQYFGPGTRLTVT.

The chain carries TRBV18 and TRBJ2-5; 14 positions match TRBD2. After removal of 2 bases from V and 4 bases from J, the junction contained 12 bases not matched to a gene. The CDR3 runs to 19 residues. Germline lookup yields CDR1 KGHSH and CDR2 LQKENI. The DNA of the CDR3 is TGTGCCAGCTCACCAGAAAGACTAGCGGGAGGGCGTTCGAGAGAGACCCAGTACTTC. This codes for CASSPERLAGGRSRETQYF. Looking up the rest from reference TRBV18 and TRBJ2-5 gives the full variable domain: NAGVMQNPRHLVRRRGQEARLRCSPMKGHSHVYWYRQLPEEGLKFMVYLQKENIIDESGMPKERFSAEFPKEGPSILRIQQVVRGDSAAYFCASSPERLAGGRSRETQYFGPGTRLLVL.

The chain employs TRBV7-3 and TRBJ2-1; 8 bases line up with TRBD2. CDR3 size: 17 residues. V trimming: 2 bases; J trimming: 0 bases; junction bases outside the gene matches: 6. Germline V lookup: CDR1 SGHTA, CDR2 FQGTGA. The CDR3 nucleotides are TGTGCCAGCAGCTTAGTACGGCTAGCGGGCTCCTACAATGAGCAGTTCTTC. Translated: CASSLVRLAGSYNEQFF.